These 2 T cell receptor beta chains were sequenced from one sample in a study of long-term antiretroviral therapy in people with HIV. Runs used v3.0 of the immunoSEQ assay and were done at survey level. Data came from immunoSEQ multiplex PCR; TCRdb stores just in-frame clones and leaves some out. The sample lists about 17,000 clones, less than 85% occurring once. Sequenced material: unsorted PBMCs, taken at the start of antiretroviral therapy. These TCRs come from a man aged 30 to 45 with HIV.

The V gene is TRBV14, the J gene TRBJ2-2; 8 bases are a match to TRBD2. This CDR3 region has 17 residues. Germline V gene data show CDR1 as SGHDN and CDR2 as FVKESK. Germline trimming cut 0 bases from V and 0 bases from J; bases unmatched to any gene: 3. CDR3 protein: CASSQDRLASNTGELFF. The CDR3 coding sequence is TGTGCCAGCAGCCAAGATCGACTAGCGTCGAACACCGGGGAGCTGTTTTTT.

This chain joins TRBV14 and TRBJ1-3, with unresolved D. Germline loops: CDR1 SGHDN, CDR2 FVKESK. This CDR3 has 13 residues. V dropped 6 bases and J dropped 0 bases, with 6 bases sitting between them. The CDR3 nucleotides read TGTGCCAGCAGAACGGCCTCTGGAAACACCATATATTTT. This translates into CASRTASGNTIYF.